These 27 T cell receptor beta chains were sequenced from one sample in a study of identifying expanded T cells in peripheral blood. Measured with immunoSEQ multiplex PCR; TCRdb has only the in-frame clones, and not every one. In the table there are 75,000 to 90,000 clones, 70% to 90% of which are singletons. Material for sequencing was blood. The receptors come from a person between 18 and 75 years old in good health.

V gene TRBV5-1 combines with J gene TRBJ1-2; perhaps TRBD1 as D (6 bases). The CDR3 spans 14 residues. Germline V lookup: CDR1 SGHRS, CDR2 YFSETQ. V was trimmed by 2 bases and J by 2 bases, leaving 10 bases between them. The CDR3 here is CASSLGQLNYGYTF. CDR3 sequence (DNA): TGCGCCAGCAGCTTAGGACAGTTAAACTATGGCTACACCTTC. The variable domain in full, completed from reference TRBV5-1 and TRBJ1-2, reads KAGVTQTPRYLIKTRGQQVTLSCSPISGHRSVSWYQQTPGQGLQFLFEYFSETQRNKGNFPGRFSGRQFSNSRSEMNVSTLELGDSALYLCASSLGQLNYGYTFGSGTRLTVV.

V and J are TRBV5-4 and TRBJ1-2, with D uncertain. Trimming took off 1 base at V and 7 bases at J, with 11 bases between the two ends. Per the germline V gene, CDR1 is SGHNT and CDR2 is YYREEE (reference sequence). CDR3 length equals 13 residues. CDR3: CASSLNGGTGYTF. The CDR3 nucleotides read TGTGCCAGCAGCTTGAACGGAGGAACTGGCTACACCTTC.

V is TRBV10-3 and J is TRBJ1-1; 7 nucleotides match TRBD1. CDR1 is ENHRY and CDR2 is SYGVKD in the germline V gene. The length of the CDR3 is 14 residues. V was clipped by 3 bases and J by 5 bases; unmatched bases: 6. In nucleotides, the CDR3 is TGTGCCATCAGTGATTCCTCAGGGGGGACTGAAGCTTTCTTT. Its protein is CAISDSSGGTEAFF.

The J gene is TRBJ2-1, the V gene TRBV27; D may be TRBD2 (7 bases). Germline V gene data show CDR1 as MNHEY and CDR2 as SMNVEV (reference sequence). CDR3 length: 16 residues. The V end was cut by 1 base, the J end by 9 bases, with 19 bases between. The DNA for the CDR3 is TGTGCCAGCAGTTTATTTGTGGGAGGGGGATTAAGTGAGCAGTTCTTC. Its protein product is CASSLFVGGGLSEQFF.

The chain links TRBV9 to TRBJ1-4; D not resolved. The CDR3 has 14 amino acids. V lost 1 base and J lost 0, with 4 bases in between. The germline V gene has CDR1 SGDLS and CDR2 YYNGEE. The CDR3 DNA reads TGTGCCAGCAGCGTACGTGCAACTAATGAAAAACTGTTTTTT. This codes for CASSVRATNEKLFF. Full variable domain (outside the CDR3, taken from reference TRBV9 and TRBJ1-4): DSGVTQTPKHLITATGQRVTLRCSPRSGDLSVYWYQQSLDQGLQFLIQYYNGEERAKGNILERFSAQQFPDLHSELNLSSLELGDSALYFCASSVRATNEKLFFGSGTQLSVL.

J is TRBJ2-7 and V is TRBV5-6; TRBD1 agrees at 9 bases. From germline, CDR1 is SGHDT and CDR2 YYEEEE. V lost 3 bases and J lost 0; bases outside the gene matches: 4. The CDR3 sequence is 15 residues long. Here the CDR3 reads CASSSGQGYSYEQYF. The CDR3 region has the DNA TGTGCCAGCAGCTCTGGACAGGGGTACTCCTACGAGCAGTACTTC.

The chain combines TRBV7-6 with TRBJ1-1; D uncertain. V lost 2 bases, J lost 1 base, and 8 bases lay in between. This CDR3 has 14 amino acids. Germline V lookup: CDR1 SGHVS, CDR2 FNYEAQ. Here the CDR3 DNA reads TGTGCCAGCAGCTTAAGTTACAGGAACACTGAAGCTTTCTTT. This gives the protein CASSLSYRNTEAFF.

The gene calls are TRBV30 and TRBJ1-2; tentatively, D is TRBD1 (5 bases). The CDR3 is 15 residues long. The V end was cut by 8 bases, the J end by 0 bases, with 19 bases between. Looked up from germline, CDR1 is GTSNPN and CDR2 is SVGIG (reference sequence). The CDR3 DNA is TGTGCCGGCCAGTTCTGGGGCCGATCTAACTATGGCTACACCTTC. It is translated as CAGQFWGRSNYGYTF.

V gene TRBV6-6 combines with J gene TRBJ2-3; possibly TRBD1 for D (6 bases). CDR3 length: 14 amino acids. V was trimmed by 2 bases and J by 5 bases, leaving 11 bases between them. Per the germline V gene, CDR1 is MNHNY and CDR2 is SVGAGI (reference sequence). The CDR3 region is CASSYRRGEDTQYF. The DNA of the CDR3 is TGTGCCAGCAGTTACCGCAGGGGAGAAGATACGCAGTATTTT.

The chain uses TRBV5-1 and TRBJ2-5, with a tentative D call TRBD1 (5 bases). Germline CDR1 is SGHRS and CDR2 is YFSETQ. The CDR3 contains 15 residues. With 0 bases removed from V and 1 base from J, the gap between germline ends came to 10 bases. CDR3 DNA: TGCGCCAGCAGCTTGGTAGCAGGGTCCCAAGAGACCCAGTACTTC. This sequence encodes CASSLVAGSQETQYF.

The chain joins TRBV29-1 to TRBJ2-7; 7 bases are a match to TRBD1. V trimming: 7 bases; J trimming: 6 bases; junction bases outside the gene matches: 6. Germline loops: CDR1 SQVTM, CDR2 ANQGSEA. This CDR3 comprises 11 residues. CDR3 in DNA: TGCAGCGCCCTGACAGGGCGCGAGCAGTACTTC. This translates into CSALTGREQYF.

A few counts support this clone. This chain joins TRBV25-1 and TRBJ1-4; the D gene is possibly TRBD1 (5 bases). This CDR3 is built from 14 residues. Per the germline V gene, CDR1 is MGHDK and CDR2 is SYGVNS. V lost 3 bases to trimming and J lost 8 bases, with 13 bases between them. CDR3 sequence reads: CASSDYNKGEKLFF. The CDR3, as DNA: TGTGCCAGCAGTGACTATAATAAGGGGGAAAAACTGTTTTTT.

For the CDR3, the DNA is TGTGCCAGCAGTACCCCCGGGACAGCTGGAAACACCATATATTTT. Its protein product is CASSTPGTAGNTIYF. The rearrangement joins TRBV6-5 to TRBJ1-3, with TRBD1 identical over 7 bases. This CDR3 spans 15 amino acids. Germline assignment: CDR1 MNHEY and CDR2 SVGAGI. The junction had 6 bases not matched to a gene; V was cut back by 5 bases and J by 2 bases.

The rearrangement uses TRBV2 and TRBJ2-5; unclear D gene. The CDR3 has 11 amino acids. Germline V gene lookup returns CDR1 SNHLY and CDR2 FYNNEI. V lost 6 bases, J lost 2 bases, and 4 bases lay in between. The CDR3 here is CASRAQETQYF. CDR3 coding DNA: TGTGCCAGCAGAGCTCAAGAGACCCAGTACTTC.

V gene TRBV19 combines with J gene TRBJ1-2; D not certain. Per germline, CDR1 LNHDA and CDR2 SQIVND (reference sequence). CDR3 size: 15 residues. Deletions cut 7 bases from V and 4 bases from J, with 19 bases between. CDR3: CASISLGGRSYGYTF. CDR3 bases: TGTGCCAGTATCTCTCTTGGCGGCAGGAGCTATGGCTACACCTTC. Using reference TRBV19 and TRBJ1-2 for the parts outside the CDR3, the full variable domain is DGGITQSPKYLFRKEGQNVTLSCEQNLNHDAMYWYRQDPGQGLRLIYYSQIVNDFQKGDIAEGYSVSREKKESFPLTVTSAQKNPTAFYLCASISLGGRSYGYTFGSGTRLTVV.

The chain uses TRBV7-8 and TRBJ2-5, with 10 bases fitting TRBD1. V shed 5 bases, J shed 5 bases, and the junction held 20 bases outside the gene matches. CDR1 and CDR2 (germline): SGHVS, FQNEAQ. The CDR3 is made up of 19 amino acids. The CDR3 protein is CASSPSITTGQGSRETQYF. The CDR3 bases are TGTGCCAGCAGCCCCAGCATAACCACGGGACAGGGGTCAAGGGAGACCCAGTACTTC.

This chain joins TRBV4-3 and TRBJ2-4; tentative D call: TRBD2 (6 bases). The germline gives CDR1 LGHNA, CDR2 YSLEER. Trimming left V 0 bases short and J 7 bases short, with 19 bases between. This CDR3 has 17 amino acids. CDR3 in DNA: TGCGCCAGCAGCCAAGACTTTGGGCTAGCGACGGGGAACATTCAGTACTTC. It yields the protein CASSQDFGLATGNIQYF.

The chain combines TRBV18 with TRBJ1-2; D unclear. Trimming took 1 base from V and 4 from J, leaving 13 bases between them. Germline loops: CDR1 KGHSH, CDR2 LQKENI. The CDR3 consists of 15 residues. The DNA of the CDR3 is TGTGCCAGCTCACCACGTGACGGCAGTTTCTATGGCTACACCTTC. Amino acids: CASSPRDGSFYGYTF.

A word on this clone: At the DNA level, this CDR3 is encoded by other sequences in the same sample as well. The gene calls are TRBV7-3 and TRBJ1-2, with unresolved D. CDR1 and CDR2 (germline): SGHTA, FQGTGA. V dropped 0 bases and J dropped 6 bases, with 8 bases sitting between them. This CDR3 has 13 amino acids. The CDR3 coding sequence is TGTGCCAGCAGCTTAACCGGGCGGGATGGCTACACCTTC. Translation: CASSLTGRDGYTF.

The chain couples TRBV19 to TRBJ1-2; D gene unclear. Germline-derived CDR1 and CDR2 are LNHDA and SQIVND (reference sequence). This CDR3 has 14 residues. V lost 3 bases and J lost 0, with 8 bases in between. The CDR3 DNA follows: TGTGCCAGTAGTATGCGGGAAACTAACTATGGCTACACCTTC. Translating it yields CASSMRETNYGYTF.

This clone came up once. The V gene is TRBV5-1, the J gene TRBJ2-3, with a tentative D call TRBD1 (6 bases). This CDR3 comprises 14 residues. V shed 3 bases and J shed 5 bases, with 13 bases lying between them. Per the germline V gene, CDR1 is SGHRS and CDR2 is YFSETQ. CDR3 in DNA: TGCGCCAGCAGCTGGGGGCAGGGGAGAGATACGCAGTATTTT. It encodes CASSWGQGRDTQYF.

This clone was observed a single time. J is TRBJ2-3 and V is TRBV29-1; unclear D gene. Trimming left V 3 bases short and J 3 bases short, with 13 bases between. CDR3 length: 14 residues. Per germline, CDR1 SQVTM and CDR2 ANQGSEA. Here the CDR3 reads CSVDQKGVTDTQYF. The CDR3 region has the DNA TGCAGCGTTGATCAGAAGGGCGTGACAGATACGCAGTATTTT.

The CDR3 region has the DNA TGTGCCAGCAGCTCCCTAACAGGCGGGGTGGCTAATGAAAAACTGTTTTTT. Its translation is CASSSLTGGVANEKLFF. The chain links TRBV7-9 to TRBJ1-4; D might be TRBD1 (5 bases). The CDR3 totals 17 residues. V was clipped by 4 bases and J by 3 bases, with 18 bases between them. Germline V gene sequence: CDR1 SEHNR, CDR2 FQNEAQ (reference sequence). Complete variable domain (other parts from reference TRBV7-9 and TRBJ1-4): DTGVSQNPRHKITKRGQNVTFRCDPISEHNRLYWYRQTLGQGPEFLTYFQNEAQLEKSRLLSDRFSAERPKGSFSTLEIQRTEQGDSAMYLCASSSLTGGVANEKLFFGSGTQLSVL.

The chain combines TRBV5-6 with TRBJ1-1, with D possibly TRBD1 on 5 matching bases. From germline, CDR1 is SGHDT and CDR2 YYEEEE. Trimming shortened V by 6 bases and J by 0 bases, and 12 bases separated the two germline ends. This CDR3 is 14 amino acids long. CDR3 amino acids: CASTADSLNTEAFF. The CDR3 DNA sequence: TGTGCCAGCACCGCAGACAGCCTGAACACTGAAGCTTTCTTT.

This clone occurred once. V is TRBV29-1 and J is TRBJ1-5; 7 nucleotides line up with TRBD1. The germline V gene has CDR1 SQVTM and CDR2 ANQGSEA. CDR3 length equals 12 residues. Unmatched junction bases numbered 6, after V lost 7 bases and J lost 6 bases. In nucleotides, the CDR3 is TGCAGCGCCAGGACAGGAACTCAGCCCCAGCATTTT. It codes for CSARTGTQPQHF.

The gene calls are TRBV11-2 and TRBJ2-7; no definite D call. Germline CDR1 is SGHAT and CDR2 is FQNNGV. V was clipped by 6 bases and J by 4 bases, with 10 bases between them. The CDR3 is 12 amino acids. Here the CDR3 reads CASSFDTYEQYF. CDR3 sequence (DNA): TGTGCCAGCAGTTTCGACACTTACGAGCAGTACTTC. Together with reference TRBV11-2 and TRBJ2-7, the CDR3 gives the full variable domain: EAGVAQSPRYKIIEKRQSVAFWCNPISGHATLYWYQQILGQGPKLLIQFQNNGVVDDSQLPKDRFSAERLKGVDSTLKIQPAKLEDSAVYLCASSFDTYEQYFGPGTRLTVT.

V usage is TRBV2 and J usage is TRBJ1-2; D not resolved. The V end lost 1 base, the J end lost 6 bases, and 24 bases lay between the germline ends. The germline gives CDR1 SNHLY, CDR2 FYNNEI. The length of the CDR3 is 18 residues. The CDR3 nucleotides read TGTGCCAGCAGTGAAGAGTTGGCTCTAGGGCTGGTCCCTAATGGCTACACCTTC. Amino acids: CASSEELALGLVPNGYTF.